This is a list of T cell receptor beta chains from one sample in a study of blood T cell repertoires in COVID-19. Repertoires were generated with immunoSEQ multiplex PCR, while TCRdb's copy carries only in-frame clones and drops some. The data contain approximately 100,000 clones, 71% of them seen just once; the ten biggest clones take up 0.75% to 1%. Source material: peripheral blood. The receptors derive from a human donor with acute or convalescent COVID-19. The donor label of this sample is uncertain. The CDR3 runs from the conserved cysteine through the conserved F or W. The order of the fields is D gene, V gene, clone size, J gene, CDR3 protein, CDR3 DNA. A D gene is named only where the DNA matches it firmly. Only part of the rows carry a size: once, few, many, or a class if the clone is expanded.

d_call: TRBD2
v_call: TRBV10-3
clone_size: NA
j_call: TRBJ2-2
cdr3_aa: CAILTSGGAVAGELFF
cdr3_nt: TGTGCCATTCTGACTAGCGGGGGGGCCGTGGCCGGGGAGCTGTTTTTT

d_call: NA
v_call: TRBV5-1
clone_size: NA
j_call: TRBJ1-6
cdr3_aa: CASSPGLNSPLHF
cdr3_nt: TGCGCCAGCAGCCCAGGGCTCAATTCACCCCTCCACTTT

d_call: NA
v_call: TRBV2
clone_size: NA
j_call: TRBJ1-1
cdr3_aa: CASSPRLNLRNMNTEAFF
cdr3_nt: TGTGCCAGCAGTCCTCGCCTGAACCTCAGAAACATGAACACTGAAGCTTTCTTT

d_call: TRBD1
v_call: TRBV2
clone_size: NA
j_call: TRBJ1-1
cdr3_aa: CASGQGAEAFF
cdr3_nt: TGTGCCAGCGGGCAGGGGGCTGAAGCTTTCTTT

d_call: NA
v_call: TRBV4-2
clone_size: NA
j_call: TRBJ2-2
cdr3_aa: CASSPSTGNTGELFF
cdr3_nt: TGTGCCAGCAGCCCCTCGACAGGGAACACCGGGGAGCTGTTTTTT

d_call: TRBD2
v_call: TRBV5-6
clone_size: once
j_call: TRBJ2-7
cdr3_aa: CASSLEALAGGSSYEQYF
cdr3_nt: TGTGCCAGCAGCTTGGAAGCTCTAGCGGGGGGTAGCTCCTACGAGCAGTACTTC

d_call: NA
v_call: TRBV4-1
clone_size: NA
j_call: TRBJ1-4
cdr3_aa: CASSQPQGHEKLFF
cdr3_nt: TGCGCCAGCAGCCAACCCCAGGGGCATGAAAAACTGTTTTTT

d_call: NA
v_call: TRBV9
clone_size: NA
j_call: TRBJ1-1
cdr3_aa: CASSLTQGSEAFF
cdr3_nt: TGTGCCAGCAGCTTAACACAGGGTTCTGAAGCTTTCTTT

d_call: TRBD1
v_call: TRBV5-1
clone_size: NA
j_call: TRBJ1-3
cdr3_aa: CASSLSQTGTASGNTIYF
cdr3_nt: TGCGCCAGCAGCTTGTCACAAACCGGGACAGCCTCTGGAAACACCATATATTTT

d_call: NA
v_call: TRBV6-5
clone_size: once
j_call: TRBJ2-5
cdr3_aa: CASSYSSPSDQETQYF
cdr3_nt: TGTGCCAGCAGTTACTCTTCCCCTAGCGATCAAGAGACCCAGTACTTC

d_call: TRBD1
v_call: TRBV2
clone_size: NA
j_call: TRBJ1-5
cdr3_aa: CASSPTGGVQPQHF
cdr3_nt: TGTGCCAGCAGTCCGACAGGGGGCGTTCAGCCCCAGCATTTT

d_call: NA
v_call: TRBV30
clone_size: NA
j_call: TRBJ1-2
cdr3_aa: CAWSVRRGGYTF
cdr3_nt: TGTGCCTGGAGTGTACGAAGGGGTGGCTACACCTTC

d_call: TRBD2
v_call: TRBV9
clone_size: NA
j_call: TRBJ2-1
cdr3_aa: CASSAKPGGPDNEQFF
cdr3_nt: TGTGCCAGCAGCGCAAAACCGGGGGGTCCGGACAATGAGCAGTTCTTC

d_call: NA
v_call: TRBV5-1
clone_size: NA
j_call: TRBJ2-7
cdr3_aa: CASSLQGDSSYEQYF
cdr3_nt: TGCGCCAGCAGCTTGCAGGGCGATAGCTCCTACGAGCAGTACTTC

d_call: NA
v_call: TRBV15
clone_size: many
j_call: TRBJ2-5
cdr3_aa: CATSTTQGRETQYF
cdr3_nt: TGTGCCACCAGCACCACACAGGGCCGGGAGACCCAGTACTTC

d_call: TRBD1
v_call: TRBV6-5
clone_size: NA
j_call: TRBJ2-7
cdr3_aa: CALRTGGTYEQYF
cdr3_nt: TGTGCCCTTAGGACAGGGGGTACCTACGAGCAGTACTTC

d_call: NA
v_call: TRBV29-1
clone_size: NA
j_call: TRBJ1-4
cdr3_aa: CSVARPGDGKLFF
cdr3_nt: TGCAGCGTCGCCAGACCAGGGGATGGAAAACTGTTTTTT

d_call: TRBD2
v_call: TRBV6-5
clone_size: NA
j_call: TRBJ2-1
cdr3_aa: CASTGAGGRNEQFF
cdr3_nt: TGTGCCAGCACCGGAGCGGGGGGGCGAAATGAGCAGTTCTTC

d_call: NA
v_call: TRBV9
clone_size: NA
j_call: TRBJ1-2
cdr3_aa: CASSVAGDVYGYTF
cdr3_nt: TGTGCCAGCAGCGTAGCAGGGGACGTCTATGGCTACACCTTC

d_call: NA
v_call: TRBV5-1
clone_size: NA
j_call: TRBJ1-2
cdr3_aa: CASSVGRGLSGYTF
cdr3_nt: TGCGCCAGCAGCGTGGGACGAGGGCTTTCCGGCTACACCTTC

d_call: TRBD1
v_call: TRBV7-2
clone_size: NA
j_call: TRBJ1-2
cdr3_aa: CASSPGRGRNGYTF
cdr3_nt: TGTGCCAGCAGCCCAGGCAGGGGGCGAAATGGCTACACCTTC

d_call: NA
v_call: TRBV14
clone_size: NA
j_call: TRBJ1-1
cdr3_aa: CASSQGGYTEAFF
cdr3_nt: TGTGCCAGCAGCCAAGGAGGGTACACTGAAGCTTTCTTT

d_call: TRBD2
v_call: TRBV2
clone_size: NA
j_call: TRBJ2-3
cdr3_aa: CASSGPSGGPYTDTQYF
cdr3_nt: TGTGCCAGCAGTGGGCCTAGCGGGGGGCCCTACACAGATACGCAGTATTTT

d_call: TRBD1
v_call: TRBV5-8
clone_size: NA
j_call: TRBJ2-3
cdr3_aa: CASSLEGAGTDTQYF
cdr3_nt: TGTGCCAGCAGCTTGGAGGGGGCGGGCACAGATACGCAGTATTTT

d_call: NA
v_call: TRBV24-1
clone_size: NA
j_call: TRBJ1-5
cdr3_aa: CATSDPRQVNQPQHF
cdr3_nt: TGTGCCACCAGTGACCCTCGACAGGTCAATCAGCCCCAGCATTTT

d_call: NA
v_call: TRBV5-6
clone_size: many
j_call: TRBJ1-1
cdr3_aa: CASSLRGTEAFF
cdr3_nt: TGTGCCAGCAGCTTGAGGGGCACTGAAGCTTTCTTT

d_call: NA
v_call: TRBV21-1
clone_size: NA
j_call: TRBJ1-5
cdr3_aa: CASSKGRGRAWQPQHF
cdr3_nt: TGTGCCAGCAGCAAAGGGAGGGGGCGGGCTTGGCAGCCCCAGCATTTT

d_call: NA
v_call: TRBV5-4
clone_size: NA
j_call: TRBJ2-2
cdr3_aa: CASSPTPNTGELFF
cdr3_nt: TGTGCCAGCAGCCCAACACCGAACACCGGGGAGCTGTTTTTT

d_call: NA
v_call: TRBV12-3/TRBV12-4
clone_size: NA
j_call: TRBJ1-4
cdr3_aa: CASSQTGLEKLFF
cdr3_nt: TGTGCCAGCAGTCAAACAGGGCTTGAAAAACTGTTTTTT

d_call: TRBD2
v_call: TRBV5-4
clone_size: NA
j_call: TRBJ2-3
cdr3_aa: CASRLGLAQTPGNTQYF
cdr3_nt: TGTGCCAGCAGATTGGGACTAGCCCAGACCCCAGGGAATACGCAGTATTTT

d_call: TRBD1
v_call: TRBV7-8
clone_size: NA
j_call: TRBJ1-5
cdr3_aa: CASSFPGGANQPQHF
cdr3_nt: TGTGCCAGCAGCTTTCCAGGGGGCGCGAATCAGCCCCAGCATTTT

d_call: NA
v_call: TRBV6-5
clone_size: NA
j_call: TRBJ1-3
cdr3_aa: CASRPTAFSGNTIYF
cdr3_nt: TGTGCCAGCAGGCCCACAGCTTTCTCTGGAAACACCATATATTTT

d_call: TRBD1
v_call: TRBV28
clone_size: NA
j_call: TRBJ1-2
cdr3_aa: CASITGGYDYGYTF
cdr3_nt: TGTGCCAGCATAACAGGGGGATATGACTATGGCTACACCTTC

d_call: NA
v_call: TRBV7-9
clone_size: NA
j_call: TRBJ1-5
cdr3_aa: CASSPQGSNQPQHF
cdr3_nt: TGTGCCAGCAGCCCCCAGGGGAGCAATCAGCCCCAGCATTTT

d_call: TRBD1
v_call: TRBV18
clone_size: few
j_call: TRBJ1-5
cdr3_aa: CASSPSLDRGYQPQHF
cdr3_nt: TGTGCCAGCTCACCATCCTTAGACAGGGGGTATCAGCCCCAGCATTTT

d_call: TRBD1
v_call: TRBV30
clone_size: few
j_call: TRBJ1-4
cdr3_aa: CAWTPGTGNEKLFF
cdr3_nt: TGTGCCTGGACCCCCGGGACAGGGAATGAAAAACTGTTTTTT

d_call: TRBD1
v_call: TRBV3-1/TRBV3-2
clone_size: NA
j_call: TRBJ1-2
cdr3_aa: CASGDREVGYTF
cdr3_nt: TGTGCCAGTGGGGACAGGGAGGTTGGCTACACCTTC

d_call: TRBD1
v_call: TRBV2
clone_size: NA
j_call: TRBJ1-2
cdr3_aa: CASTGQGATPNYGYTF
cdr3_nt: TGTGCCAGCACGGGACAGGGGGCTACCCCAAACTATGGCTACACCTTC

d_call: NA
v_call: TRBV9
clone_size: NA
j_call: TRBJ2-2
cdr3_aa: CASSVEQGLNTGELFF
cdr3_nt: TGTGCCAGCAGCGTAGAACAGGGCCTGAACACCGGGGAGCTGTTTTTT

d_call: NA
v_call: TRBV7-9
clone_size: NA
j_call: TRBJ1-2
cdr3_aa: CASSFDRGAGIYGYTF
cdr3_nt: TGTGCCAGCAGCTTTGACCGGGGGGCGGGTATCTATGGCTACACCTTC

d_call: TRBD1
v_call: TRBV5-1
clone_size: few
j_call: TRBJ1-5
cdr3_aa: CASSPGTGPLSNQPQHF
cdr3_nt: TGCGCCAGCAGCCCCGGGACAGGGCCCTTGAGCAATCAGCCCCAGCATTTT

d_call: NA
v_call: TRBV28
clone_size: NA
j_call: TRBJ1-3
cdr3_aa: CASSPPGGLSGNTIYF
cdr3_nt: TGTGCCAGCAGTCCCCCGGGGGGCCTCTCTGGAAACACCATATATTTT

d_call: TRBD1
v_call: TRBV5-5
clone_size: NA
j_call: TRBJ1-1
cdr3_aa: CASSDPRATGRTEAFF
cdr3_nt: TGTGCCAGCAGCGATCCCAGGGCGACAGGGAGGACTGAAGCTTTCTTT

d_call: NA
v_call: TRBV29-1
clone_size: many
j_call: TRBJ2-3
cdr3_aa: CSVDRPQGTDTQYF
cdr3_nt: TGCAGCGTTGACAGACCCCAGGGCACAGATACGCAGTATTTT

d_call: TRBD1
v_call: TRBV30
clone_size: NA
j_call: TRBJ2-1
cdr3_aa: CAWSSQGAWGNEQFF
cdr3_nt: TGTGCCTGGAGTTCCCAGGGGGCATGGGGGAATGAGCAGTTCTTC

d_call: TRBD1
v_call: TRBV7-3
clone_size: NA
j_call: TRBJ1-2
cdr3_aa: CASSPDRGPYGYTF
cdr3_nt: TGTGCCAGCAGCCCCGACAGGGGACCCTATGGCTACACCTTC

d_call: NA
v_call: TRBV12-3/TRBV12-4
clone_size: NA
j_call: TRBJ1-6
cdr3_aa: CASSGGVPPLHF
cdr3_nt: TGTGCCAGCAGTGGAGGTGTACCACCCCTCCACTTT

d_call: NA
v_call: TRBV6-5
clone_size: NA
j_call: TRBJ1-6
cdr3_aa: CASSTRGRGYSPLHF
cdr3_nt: TGTGCCAGCAGCACACGCGGCAGAGGCTATTCACCCCTCCACTTT

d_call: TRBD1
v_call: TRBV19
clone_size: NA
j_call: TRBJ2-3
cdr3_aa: CASLPGGHEDTQYF
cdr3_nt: TGTGCCAGTCTTCCAGGGGGTCATGAAGATACGCAGTATTTT

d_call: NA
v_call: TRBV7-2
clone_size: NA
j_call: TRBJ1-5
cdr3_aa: CASSFLGGQPQHF
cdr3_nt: TGTGCCAGCAGCTTTTTGGGGGGTCAGCCCCAGCATTTT

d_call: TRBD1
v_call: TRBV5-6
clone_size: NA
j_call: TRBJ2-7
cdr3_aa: CASSGLRQGRSEQYF
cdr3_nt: TGTGCCAGCAGCGGACTAAGACAGGGGCGGAGCGAGCAGTACTTC

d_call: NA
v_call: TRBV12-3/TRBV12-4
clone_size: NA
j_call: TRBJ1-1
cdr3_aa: CASSLGQGYRAFF
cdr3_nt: TGTGCCAGCAGTTTAGGCCAGGGTTATAGAGCTTTCTTT

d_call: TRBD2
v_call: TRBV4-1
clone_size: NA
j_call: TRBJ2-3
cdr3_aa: CATSKGGSTDTQYF
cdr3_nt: TGCGCCACCAGCAAGGGAGGGAGCACAGATACGCAGTATTTT